This T cell receptor beta chain was observed in a study of shared clonotypes between healthy human individuals. Overall study context: A donor's plate count was three for CD4 naive and three for CD4 memory; CD8 naive had two and CD8 memory one. Study results and caveats: Generation probability values for non-shared clonotypes were lower than those for clonotypes shared by all four donors. Larger richness was generally estimated for naive than memory subsets.

With respect to this clone: Its antigen is still unknown.

V lost 6 bases and J lost 2, with 8 bases in between. The CDR3 covers 14 residues. CDR1 and CDR2 from the germline V gene are MNHNS and SASEGT. TCRdb keeps only in-frame clones here, not all; method: immunoSEQ multiplex PCR. This table has 300,000 or so clones, less than 85% appearing once. Material: memory CD4+ T cells sorted from blood. Subset of the sample: CD45RA-negative fraction. The receptor was isolated from a man aged 25-40 years in good health. The chain employs TRBV6-1 and TRBJ2-6, with a weak D call TRBD1 (6 bases). This CDR3 is CASSNRAGANVLTF. The DNA of the CDR3 is TGTGCCAGCAGCAACAGGGCTGGGGCCAACGTCCTGACTTTC.